This is a list of T cell receptor beta chains from one sample in a study of cytomegalovirus exposure and HLA in healthy donors. TCRdb keeps only in-frame clones here, not all; method: immunoSEQ multiplex PCR. The sample lists 210,000 or so clones; roughly 73% were seen once. Material: PBMCs. The receptor source for this set is a woman under 40 in good health and CMV-seropositive. CDR3s include the opening cysteine and the closing phenylalanine or tryptophan.

V gene	J gene	CDR3 protein
TRBV7-2	TRBJ2-3	CASSLGGASPTDTQYF
TRBV28	TRBJ1-4	CASSTPRGSNEKLFF
TRBV5-6	TRBJ2-7	CASSHRQGGHEQYF
TRBV5-1	TRBJ2-3	CASSGQGSDTQYF
TRBV4-1	TRBJ2-2	CASSRQGAANTGELFF
TRBV6-1	TRBJ1-1	CASRETGETEAFF
TRBV18	TRBJ1-2	CASSLRDREPYGYTF
TRBV23-1	TRBJ2-2	CATGATNTGELFF
TRBV28	TRBJ1-6	CASSPTGGRVGNSPLHF
TRBV4-2	TRBJ2-1	CASSQSSGNYNEQFF
TRBV6-1	TRBJ1-4	CASSESPRAKLFF
TRBV7-2	TRBJ2-1	CASSPHGVSYNEQFF
TRBV7-2	TRBJ1-6	CASSSDRAYSPLHF
TRBV6-1	TRBJ1-4	CASSSGQGAFGKLFF
TRBV7-2	TRBJ1-5	CASSLVGGGNQPQHF
TRBV7-7	TRBJ2-5	CASSPGLAGALETQYF
TRBV2	TRBJ2-2	CASSEGRGIGSGELFF
TRBV5-4	TRBJ2-1	CASSLGQGVYNEQFF
TRBV10-2	TRBJ2-3	CASPPTGTSGRDTDTQYF
TRBV5-8	TRBJ2-1	CASSLDGLAGGSEQFF
TRBV7-9	TRBJ2-7	CASSLVKIGTGAYEQYF
TRBV14	TRBJ1-2	CASSRELAGDFYGYTF
TRBV15	TRBJ1-5	CATSSRQSNQPQHF
TRBV7-3	TRBJ2-7	CASSLVQSYEQYF
TRBV7-2	TRBJ2-1	CASSSSTGVNEQFF
TRBV5-1	TRBJ1-2	CASSLSIPGQGTNYGYTF
TRBV7-3	TRBJ1-1	CASSLGAGGTEAFF
TRBV7-9	TRBJ1-1	CASSSDDRGDTEAFF
TRBV10-3	TRBJ2-1	CAISPQGSNEQFF
TRBV19	TRBJ2-1	CASPPPGTGAYNEQFF
TRBV21-1	TRBJ2-1	CASSKGGSPYHNEQFF
TRBV11-2	TRBJ2-1	CASSLDVGGGHNEQFF
TRBV6-7	TRBJ1-1	CASSYSIRGPTEAFF
TRBV29-1	TRBJ2-5	CSVGSSDQETQYF
TRBV7-2	TRBJ2-1	CASSPTSGTHNEQFF
TRBV4-3	TRBJ2-3	CASSQGLSDTQYF
TRBV4-1	TRBJ2-5	CASSHSSPGQGPETQYF
TRBV5-4	TRBJ2-7	CASSPGGGVPPEQYF
TRBV28	TRBJ1-1	CASSPWTVFSNTEAFF
TRBV27	TRBJ2-2	CASSPLSGRVQNTGELFF
TRBV14	TRBJ2-1	CASSQRLPEYNEQFF
TRBV7-2	TRBJ2-5	CASSPRETQYF
TRBV4-1	TRBJ2-1	CASSKPLAGEGYNEQFF
TRBV30	TRBJ2-1	CAWSVGLANEQFF
TRBV23-1	TRBJ2-2	CASISGMPGELFF
TRBV9	TRBJ1-3	CASSSSPGTGKAGNTIYF
TRBV30	TRBJ1-4	CAWSGTGLKLFF
TRBV4-2	TRBJ1-5	CASSQEVRRQPQHF
TRBV7-9	TRBJ2-6	CASSSGQGISGANVLTF
TRBV5-6	TRBJ2-7	CASRPWGGQAYEQYF
TRBV4-1	TRBJ2-2	CASSDRTGLTGELFF
TRBV28	TRBJ2-1	CASSLLGRAAEEQFF
TRBV13	TRBJ2-3	CASSSRLAGASDTQYF
TRBV6-6	TRBJ1-3	CASRGPGNTIYF
TRBV27	TRBJ2-3	CASSFSTGHQLEDTQYF
TRBV7-9	TRBJ2-2	CASSPLGGQSTGELFF
TRBV11-2	TRBJ1-1	CASSFDRGNTEAFF
TRBV5-7	TRBJ1-4	CASREMGRIHEKLFF
TRBV6-5	TRBJ2-5	CASRGNRGYQETQYF
TRBV11-2	TRBJ1-3	CASSLGDSSGNTIYF